This passage covers 21 T cell receptor beta chains from one sample sequenced in a study of T cell clones after liver transplantation. Using immunoSEQ multiplex PCR, the repertoire was profiled, and TCRdb retains in-frame clones only, with some absent. The table lists some 80,000 clones, roughly 84% of them singletons, with 2% to 2.5% in the top ten. The source was CD4+ T cells from blood, collected 48 months after liver transplant. Receptors were obtained from a human patient who received a liver transplant. Some T cells may arise from the graft donor.

The V gene is TRBV4-3, the J gene TRBJ1-2; D unclear. CDR3 length equals 15 residues. Trimming stripped 5 bases from V and 2 bases from J, with 15 bases between. Germline V gives CDR1 LGHNA, CDR2 YSLEER. CDR3 sequence: CASSYGRLANYGYTF. DNA for the CDR3: TGCGCCAGCAGCTACGGACGGTTGGCAAACTATGGCTACACCTTC.

The V gene is TRBV30, the J gene TRBJ1-2, with TRBD1 matching 9 bases. Trimming took 6 bases from V and 6 from J; bases not matched to a gene: 5. Germline V gene data show CDR1 as GTSNPN and CDR2 as SVGIG (reference sequence). The CDR3 contains 12 residues. The CDR3 sequence is CACPGTGNGYTF. The CDR3 nucleotides read TGTGCCTGCCCCGGGACAGGGAATGGCTACACCTTC.

This chain uses TRBV10-3 with TRBJ2-4, with a weak D call TRBD1 (5 bases). This CDR3 has 15 residues. Trimming shortened V by 6 bases and J by 1 base, and 13 bases separated the two germline ends. CDR1 is ENHRY, CDR2 SYGVKD, per germline. This CDR3 reads CAIRDSLGAKNIQYF. The DNA for the CDR3 is TGTGCCATCAGAGACAGCCTAGGGGCCAAAAACATTCAGTACTTC.

The chain couples TRBV5-1 to TRBJ2-7; the D call may be TRBD1 or TRBD2 (7 bases each). CDR3 length: 14 amino acids. The germline CDR1 and CDR2 sequences are SGHRS and YFSETQ. V was cut by 3 bases and J by 5 bases, with 15 bases left in between. The CDR3 DNA is TGCGCCAGCAGCTCCGCAGGGGGGAGGGACGAGCAGTACTTC. This codes for CASSSAGGRDEQYF.

The chain is built from TRBV6-1 and TRBJ1-1, with 7 bases fitting TRBD1. Germline trimming cut 8 bases from V and 10 bases from J; bases unmatched to any gene: 10. The germline V gene has CDR1 MNHNS and CDR2 SASEGT. The CDR3 spans 12 residues. CDR3 sequence: CASGPEGASAFF. The DNA of the CDR3 is TGTGCCAGCGGCCCTGAGGGGGCCTCAGCTTTCTTT.

The gene calls are TRBV7-2 and TRBJ2-1, with D possibly being TRBD2 (5 bases). The CDR3 extends over 16 amino acids. Germline loops: CDR1 SGHTA, CDR2 FQGNSA. Between the trimmed V and J ends, which lost 5 bases and 0 bases, there was a span of 14 bases. The CDR3 protein is CASSGRRSSSYNEQFF. The CDR3 nucleotides read TGTGCCAGCAGCGGACGGAGGTCTAGCTCCTACAATGAGCAGTTCTTC.

The chain uses TRBV11-2 and TRBJ2-6, with D unresolved. The germline V gene has CDR1 SGHAT and CDR2 FQNNGV. Trimming cost V 3 bases and J 0 bases, with 0 bases left between them. The CDR3 runs to 13 residues. CDR3 bases: TGTGCCAGCAGCTTCTCTGGGGCCAACGTCCTGACTTTC. Amino acid sequence: CASSFSGANVLTF.

The rearrangement uses TRBV7-9 and TRBJ1-6; possible D gene TRBD1, 6 bases. This CDR3 comprises 15 residues. The ends were cut back, 2 bases at V and 9 bases at J, with 14 bases in the middle. The germline gives CDR1 SEHNR, CDR2 FQNEAQ (reference sequence). The CDR3 here is CASSLPAGAGSPLHF. The CDR3 DNA is TGTGCCAGCAGCTTACCGGCAGGGGCAGGTTCACCCCTCCACTTT.

V and J are TRBV10-3 and TRBJ2-6, with D tentatively TRBD1 or TRBD2 (5 bases each). Per the germline V gene, CDR1 is ENHRY and CDR2 is SYGVKD. The CDR3 is 19 residues long. Trimming pared 6 bases from V and 0 bases from J, leaving 21 bases between. The CDR3 spells CAISDLRGAISSGANVLTF. The CDR3 nucleotides are TGTGCCATCAGCGACCTTCGAGGGGCCATTAGCTCTGGGGCCAACGTCCTGACTTTC.

The gene calls are TRBV2 and TRBJ2-7; tentatively, D is TRBD2 (6 bases). Trimming cost V 3 bases and J 7 bases, with 19 bases left between them. Germline lookup yields CDR1 SNHLY and CDR2 FYNNEI. This CDR3 comprises 15 residues. In DNA form, the CDR3 reads TGTGCCAGCAGTGATGGGGACTGGGACGCCCTAGAGCAGTACTTC. Its translation is CASSDGDWDALEQYF.

The V gene is TRBV11-3, the J gene TRBJ2-1, with D hard to call. Trimming took 1 base from V and 4 from J, leaving 8 bases between them. The CDR3 is 14 amino acids. Germline V CDR1 and CDR2: SGHNT, YENEEA. DNA for the CDR3: TGTGCCAGCAGCTTAGGATCAGTATACAATGAGCAGTTCTTC. Encoded protein: CASSLGSVYNEQFF.

This sequence joins TRBV30 and TRBJ1-2; 7 nucleotides align to TRBD1. The V and J ends lost 4 bases and 5 bases, in that order; junction bases with no gene match: 4. The CDR3 runs to 12 residues. CDR1 and CDR2 (germline): GTSNPN, SVGIG (reference sequence). CDR3 nucleotides: TGTGCCTGGAATCTGGGACAGTATGGCTACACCTTC. This sequence encodes CAWNLGQYGYTF.

The V gene is TRBV6-5, the J gene TRBJ1-2; 7 bases align to TRBD1. Germline lookup yields CDR1 MNHEY and CDR2 SVGAGI. The ends lost 5 bases at V and 2 bases at J; junction bases unmatched: 2. There are 13 residues in the CDR3. CDR3 bases: TGTGCCAGCAGTCAGGGGGGGAACTATGGCTACACCTTC. Its translation: CASSQGGNYGYTF.

This clone was picked up one time. The V and J genes are TRBV29-1 and TRBJ2-5; 10 positions match TRBD2. Germline V lookup: CDR1 SQVTM, CDR2 ANQGSEA. The junction had 0 bases not matched to a gene; V was cut back by 4 bases and J by 1 base. This CDR3 comprises 13 residues. The CDR3 sequence is CSVGTSGQETQYF. The DNA of the CDR3 is TGCAGCGTTGGGACTAGCGGCCAAGAGACCCAGTACTTC.

V gene TRBV7-2 combines with J gene TRBJ2-5, with D tentatively TRBD2 (5 bases). Germline lookup yields CDR1 SGHTA and CDR2 FQGNSA. V lost 5 bases and J 5 bases, leaving 27 bases between the germline ends. The CDR3 totals 18 residues. The CDR3 here is CASSLGDFVAWYRETQYF. Here the CDR3 DNA reads TGTGCCAGCAGCCTCGGGGATTTTGTAGCGTGGTACCGGGAGACCCAGTACTTC.

The rearrangement links TRBV19 to TRBJ2-3; 12 bases line up with TRBD2. CDR3 length: 19 amino acids. Germline values: CDR1 LNHDA, CDR2 SQIVND (reference sequence). The trim removed 3 bases at V and 5 bases at J, leaving 15 bases unmatched. The CDR3 nucleotides are TGTGCCAGTAGTATCTCTAGCGGGGGGGCCCCTGGGGCAGGAGATACGCAGTATTTT. This translates into CASSISSGGAPGAGDTQYF.

V usage is TRBV4-1 and J usage is TRBJ1-2; the D is unclear. Germline V gene lookup returns CDR1 MGHRA and CDR2 YSYEKL. Trimming pared 4 bases from V and 7 bases from J, leaving 13 bases between. The CDR3 length is 13 residues. The CDR3 nucleotides are TGCGCCAGCAGCCCGAACGAAGGCTCTGGCTACACCTTC. It yields the protein CASSPNEGSGYTF.

This chain uses TRBV7-9 with TRBJ1-3; 7 nucleotides agree with TRBD1. This CDR3 spans 14 amino acids. Trimming took 3 bases from V and 2 from J; bases not matched to a gene: 1. The germline V gene encodes CDR1 SEHNR and CDR2 FQNEAQ (reference sequence). The CDR3 reads CASSFDRAGNTIYF. The CDR3, as DNA: TGTGCCAGCAGCTTTGACAGGGCTGGAAACACCATATATTTT.

The rearrangement links TRBV10-3 to TRBJ2-1; the D is unclear. This CDR3 spans 15 amino acids. Germline values: CDR1 ENHRY, CDR2 SYGVKD. With 5 bases removed from V and 5 bases from J, the gap between germline ends came to 16 bases. CDR3 residues: CAISKAPGQHNEQFF. The CDR3 DNA sequence: TGTGCCATCAGTAAAGCCCCGGGCCAACACAATGAGCAGTTCTTC.

Only one count was recorded for this clone. The genes are TRBV7-2 and TRBJ1-1, with TRBD1 matching 9 bases. Germline trimming cut 2 bases from V and 4 bases from J; bases unmatched to any gene: 11. Looked up from germline, CDR1 is SGHTA and CDR2 is FQGNSA. The CDR3 has 17 residues. This CDR3 is CASSLIGTGSRGTEAFF. The CDR3 region has the DNA TGTGCCAGCAGCTTAATAGGGACAGGGAGTCGGGGCACTGAAGCTTTCTTT. The whole variable domain, remainder taken from reference TRBV7-2 and TRBJ1-1, is GAGVSQSPSNKVTEKGKDVELRCDPISGHTALYWYRQSLGQGLEFLIYFQGNSAPDKSGLPSDRFSAERTGGSVSTLTIQRTQQEDSAVYLCASSLIGTGSRGTEAFFGQGTRLTVV.

The rearrangement links TRBV7-3 to TRBJ2-5; the match to TRBD2 covers 9 bases. The ends lost 5 bases at V and 0 bases at J; junction bases unmatched: 4. The CDR3 runs 15 residues. Germline CDR1 and CDR2: SGHTA and FQGTGA. CDR3: CASSLGLANQETQYF. CDR3 DNA: TGTGCCAGCAGCCTTGGACTAGCGAACCAAGAGACCCAGTACTTC.